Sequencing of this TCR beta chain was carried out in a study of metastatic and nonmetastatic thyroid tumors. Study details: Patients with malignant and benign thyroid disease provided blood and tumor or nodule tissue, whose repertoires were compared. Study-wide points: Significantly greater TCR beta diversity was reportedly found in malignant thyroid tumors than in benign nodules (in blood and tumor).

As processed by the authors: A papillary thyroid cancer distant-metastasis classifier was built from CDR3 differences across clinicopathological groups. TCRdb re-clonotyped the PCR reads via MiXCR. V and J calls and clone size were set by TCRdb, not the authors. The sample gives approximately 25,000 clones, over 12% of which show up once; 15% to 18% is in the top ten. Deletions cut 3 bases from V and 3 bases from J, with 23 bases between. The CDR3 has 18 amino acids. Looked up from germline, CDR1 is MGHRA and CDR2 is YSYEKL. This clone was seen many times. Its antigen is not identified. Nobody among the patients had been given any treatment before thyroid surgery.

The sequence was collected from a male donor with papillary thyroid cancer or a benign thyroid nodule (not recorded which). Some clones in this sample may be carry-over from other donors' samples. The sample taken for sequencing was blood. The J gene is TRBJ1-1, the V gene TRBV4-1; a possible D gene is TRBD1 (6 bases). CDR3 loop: CASSHDDSPGKGDTEAFF. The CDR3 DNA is TGCGCCAGCAGCCATGACGACTCACCAGGGAAGGGGGACACTGAAGCTTTCTTT.